Presented here are 4 T cell receptor beta chains from one specimen sequenced in a study of cytomegalovirus exposure and HLA in healthy donors. Primers included in the PCR were 60 Vbeta and 13 Jbeta primers. TCRdb's copy holds only in-frame clones and misses some; the assay was immunoSEQ multiplex PCR. The data contain some 140,000 clones, roughly two thirds of them singletons. Sequencing was carried out using PBMCs. Every receptor here comes from a woman between 40 and 55 years old in good health and CMV-seronegative.

This clone occurred a few times. The chain combines TRBV9 with TRBJ2-2, with D possibly TRBD1 on 6 matching bases. Germline V gene data show CDR1 as SGDLS and CDR2 as YYNGEE. V shed 4 bases and J shed 0 bases, with 13 bases lying between them. The CDR3 sequence is 16 residues long. The CDR3 DNA is TGTGCCAGCAGCCCATCCGGGACACCGAACACCGGGGAGCTGTTTTTT. Encoded protein: CASSPSGTPNTGELFF.

This sequence joins TRBV28 and TRBJ1-2; D remains ambiguous. Germline V gene data show CDR1 as MDHEN and CDR2 as SYDVKM. Trimming stripped 4 bases from V and 5 bases from J, with 11 bases between. This CDR3 comprises 13 residues. The CDR3 is CASSSSGNYGYTF. The CDR3 bases are TGTGCCAGCAGTTCGAGCGGCAATTATGGCTACACCTTC.

This chain connects TRBV6-5 to TRBJ2-7; possibly TRBD1 for D (5 bases). CDR3 length: 13 residues. With 10 bases removed from V and 7 bases from J, the gap between germline ends came to 20 bases. From germline, CDR1 is MNHEY and CDR2 SVGAGI. The CDR3 loop is CATSDTQLREQYF. In nucleotides, the CDR3 is TGTGCCACCTCGGACACCCAGCTGAGGGAGCAGTACTTC.

The genes are TRBV2 and TRBJ2-1; 9 bases map to TRBD2. V trimming: 1 base; J trimming: 3 bases; junction bases outside the gene matches: 1. The CDR3 contains 15 residues. Germline V gives CDR1 SNHLY, CDR2 FYNNEI. CDR3 protein: CASSEERGVYNEQFF. In DNA, the CDR3 is TGTGCCAGCAGTGAAGAGCGGGGGGTCTACAATGAGCAGTTCTTC.